The 13 T cell receptor beta chains below come from one sample, sequenced in a study of CD8 T cells in ankylosing spondylitis. A single record per CDR3 protein comes from TCRdb applying MiXCR to the 5' RACE reads. This repertoire shows 100,000 to 150,000 distinct CDR3 sequences, approximately 9.7% found once; its top ten account for 3% to 4%. The sample comprised blood, either unsorted or a sorted T cell fraction (not recorded which). The origin of the receptors is a male donor with ankylosing spondylitis or in good health (not recorded which).

This clonotype has ten or more counts. This chain links TRBV7-9 with TRBJ2-7; D ambiguous. With 5 bases removed from V and 4 bases from J, the gap between germline ends came to 3 bases. This CDR3 contains 10 residues. Per the germline V gene, CDR1 is SEHNR and CDR2 is FQNEAQ (reference sequence). Here the CDR3 DNA reads TGTGCCAGCAGCCTTTACGAGCAGTACTTC. Amino acid sequence: CASSLYEQYF.

This clonotype was seen at least ten times. The chain links TRBV27 to TRBJ2-2; maybe TRBD1 (5 bases). The CDR3 runs to 15 residues. Germline assignment: CDR1 MNHEY and CDR2 SMNVEV (reference sequence). Trimming stripped 10 bases from V and 4 bases from J, with 19 bases between. For the CDR3, the DNA is TGTGCCACCCGGACCGCAGGGTCTACCACCGGGGAGCTGTTTTTT. Its translation: CATRTAGSTTGELFF.

This clonotype has ten or more counts. The chain couples TRBV21-1 to TRBJ2-3; the table's TRBD2 call for D was not verified on the DNA. TRBV21-1 is flagged as a pseudogene. The CDR3 totals 15 residues. The CDR3 region is CASSTGLASTDTQYF. DNA of the CDR3: TGTGCCAGCAGCACGGGACTAGCGAGCACAGATACGCAGTATTTT.

This clonotype showed up just a few times. The CDR3 sequence is CAWGGELGTSGYEQYF. The CDR3 nucleotides read TGTGCCTGGGGAGGGGAATTAGGGACAAGTGGATACGAGCAGTACTTC. This rearrangement joins TRBV30 to TRBJ2-7; possibly TRBD1 or TRBD2 for D (6 bases each). Trimming removed 5 bases at V and 4 bases at J, with 24 bases between. Looked up from germline, CDR1 is GTSNPN and CDR2 is SVGIG (reference sequence). There are 16 residues in the CDR3.

This clonotype was counted a few times. CDR3 nucleotides: TGTGCCAGTACCGCCGGGACAGAAGGGGGCTATAGCAATCAGCCCCAGCATTTT. This codes for CASTAGTEGGYSNQPQHF. The V and J genes are TRBV19 and TRBJ1-5; 7 nucleotides align to TRBD1. Germline V gene lookup returns CDR1 LNHDA and CDR2 SQIVND (reference sequence). The CDR3 extends over 18 amino acids. J lost 0 bases, V lost 7 bases, and 15 bases had no gene match.

There are many counts of this clonotype. The J gene is TRBJ2-3, the V gene TRBV5-1; D is unclear. CDR3 length: 12 residues. CDR1 SGHRS and CDR2 YFSETQ come from the germline V gene. Trimming stripped 2 bases from V and 1 base from J, with 2 bases between. CDR3: CASSFGTDTQYF. The CDR3 DNA reads TGCGCCAGCAGCTTTGGCACAGATACGCAGTATTTT.

This clonotype appeared a few times. This chain joins TRBV4-3 and TRBJ2-2; no definite D call. The CDR3 is 15 amino acids. CDR1 and CDR2 from the germline V gene are LGHNA and YSLEER. With 0 bases removed from V and 4 bases from J, the gap between germline ends came to 9 bases. CDR3 DNA: TGCGCCAGCAGCCAAGATTCGAGTGGCACCGGGGAGCTGTTTTTT. This encodes CASSQDSSGTGELFF.

This clonotype was seen ten or more times. This rearrangement joins TRBV29-1 to TRBJ2-7; maybe TRBD2 (6 bases). Germline lookup yields CDR1 SQVTM and CDR2 ANQGSEA. The CDR3 spans 14 residues. The ends were cut back, 2 bases at V and 0 bases at J, with 11 bases in the middle. CDR3 nucleotide sequence: TGCAGCGTTGAATCGACCGGGAGCTCCTACGAGCAGTACTTC. Translating it yields CSVESTGSSYEQYF.

The rearrangement uses TRBV29-1 and TRBJ2-5; D remains ambiguous. CDR1 is SQVTM and CDR2 is ANQGSEA in the germline V gene. The length of the CDR3 is 13 residues. Trimming removed 6 bases from V and 2 bases from J, with 13 bases in between. CDR3 in DNA: TGCAGCGTGAGGAAGACAAGTCAAGAGACCCAGTACTTC. It translates to CSVRKTSQETQYF.

The genes are TRBV7-2 and TRBJ2-2, with no clear D. This CDR3 is built from 15 residues. Germline V gives CDR1 SGHTA, CDR2 FQGNSA. V was cut by 0 bases and J by 1 base, with 6 bases left in between. CDR3 in amino acids: CASSLAPKNTGELFF. The CDR3 bases are TGTGCCAGCAGCTTAGCCCCCAAGAACACCGGGGAGCTGTTTTTT.

At least ten counts were recorded for this clonotype. The chain has TRBV11-2 and TRBJ2-1, with unresolved D. The V and J ends lost 0 bases and 11 bases respectively, with 11 bases between them. This CDR3 is built from 13 residues. The germline CDR1 and CDR2 sequences are SGHAT and FQNNGV. The CDR3 region is CASSLELLYQQFF. CDR3 coding DNA: TGTGCCAGCAGCTTAGAGCTCCTATATCAGCAGTTCTTC. Full variable domain (remainder filled in from reference TRBV11-2 and TRBJ2-1): EAGVAQSPRYKIIEKRQSVAFWCNPISGHATLYWYQQILGQGPKLLIQFQNNGVVDDSQLPKDRFSAERLKGVDSTLKIQPAKLEDSAVYLCASSLELLYQQFFGPGTRLTVL.

The chain has TRBV24-1 and TRBJ1-2; perhaps TRBD1 as D (6 bases). The germline V gene encodes CDR1 KGHDR and CDR2 SFDVKD. Trimming left V 4 bases short and J 6 bases short, with 8 bases between. This CDR3 has 12 amino acids. For the CDR3, the DNA is TGTGCCACCAGTGACCCAGGGGATGGCTACACCTTC. Translating gives CATSDPGDGYTF.

This clonotype was detected many times. The V call is TRBV6-2 or TRBV6-3, the J call TRBJ2-7; 7 bases line up with TRBD2. The V segment lost 1 base and the J segment 0 bases; nucleotides outside the gene matches: 3. The CDR3 consists of 15 residues. Germline V gene data show CDR1 as MNHEY and CDR2 as SVGEGT. DNA of the CDR3: TGTGCCAGCAGTTACTTAAGGGACTACTCCTACGAGCAGTACTTC. It translates to CASSYLRDYSYEQYF.